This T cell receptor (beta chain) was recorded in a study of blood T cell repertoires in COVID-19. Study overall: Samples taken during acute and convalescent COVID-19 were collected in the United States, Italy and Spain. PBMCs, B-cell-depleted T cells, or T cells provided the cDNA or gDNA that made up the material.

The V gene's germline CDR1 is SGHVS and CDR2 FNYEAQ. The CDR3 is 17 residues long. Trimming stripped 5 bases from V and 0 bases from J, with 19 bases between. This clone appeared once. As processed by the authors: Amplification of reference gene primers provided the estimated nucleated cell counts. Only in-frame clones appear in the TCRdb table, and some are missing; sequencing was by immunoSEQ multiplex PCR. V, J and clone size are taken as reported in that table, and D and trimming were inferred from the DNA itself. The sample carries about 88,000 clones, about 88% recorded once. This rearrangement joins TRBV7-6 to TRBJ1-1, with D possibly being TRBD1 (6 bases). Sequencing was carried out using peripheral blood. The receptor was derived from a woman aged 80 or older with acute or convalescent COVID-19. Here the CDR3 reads CASSRPTGPGVNTEAFF. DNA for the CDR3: TGTGCCAGCAGCCGGCCGACCGGTCCAGGGGTGAACACTGAAGCTTTCTTT.